The 20 T cell receptor beta chains given below trace back to one sample, sequenced in a study of CD8 T cells in Susac syndrome. An amount of RNA that ranged from about 0.45 to 1 ug was reverse transcribed with random hexamers. TCRdb fed the immunoSEQ multiplex PCR reads into MiXCR, producing one record per CDR3 protein. This repertoire shows about 440,000 distinct CDR3 sequences, approximately 89% found once; its top ten account for about 0.12%. Sequences were obtained from CD8+ T cells from PBMCs. The receptors were sampled from a human donor with multiple sclerosis.

This CDR3 reads CASSSPRSHTEAFF. The CDR3 region has the DNA TGTGCCAGCAGCTCCCCGAGGTCTCACACTGAAGCTTTCTTT. The chain joins TRBV5-4 to TRBJ1-1; D not resolved. Germline V gives CDR1 SGHNT, CDR2 YYREEE (reference sequence). V lost 3 bases and J 3 bases, leaving 12 bases between the germline ends. The CDR3 length is 14 residues. The entire variable domain, with the rest obtained from reference TRBV5-4 and TRBJ1-1, is as follows: ETGVTQSPTHLIKTRGQQVTLRCSSQSGHNTVSWYQQALGQGPQFIFQYYREEENGRGNFPPRFSGLQFPNYSSELNVNALELDDSALYLCASSSPRSHTEAFFGQGTRLTVV.

This chain links TRBV6-5 with TRBJ2-2; weak D call: TRBD2 (6 bases). This CDR3 has 15 residues. The V end lost 8 bases, the J end lost 1 base, and 14 bases lay between the germline ends. From germline, CDR1 is MNHEY and CDR2 SVGAGI. The DNA of the CDR3 is TGTGCCAGCTCTTACATGGGGGGGAACACCGGGGAGCTGTTTTTT. Its translation: CASSYMGGNTGELFF.

The chain uses TRBV20-1 and TRBJ1-5, with 7 bases identical to TRBD1. V lost 0 bases, J lost 8 bases, and 7 bases stayed unmatched. This CDR3 is built from 14 residues. Per germline, CDR1 DFQATT and CDR2 SNEGSKA (reference sequence). This chain's CDR3 is CSARDGGGGEPQHF. CDR3 bases: TGCAGTGCTAGAGATGGTGGAGGGGGCGAGCCCCAGCATTTT.

J is TRBJ2-1 and V is TRBV28, with 11 positions matching TRBD1. Germline V gene lookup returns CDR1 MDHEN and CDR2 SYDVKM. With 6 bases clipped from V and 3 bases from J, the junction kept 7 bases outside the gene matches. The CDR3 has 16 amino acids. The CDR3 region is CASSTGTGGNYNEQFF. Here the CDR3 DNA reads TGTGCCAGCAGCACCGGGACAGGGGGAAACTACAATGAGCAGTTCTTC.

This clonotype has a single count. The CDR3 loop reads CASSRREETQYF. CDR3 nucleotides: TGTGCCAGCAGCCGTAGGGAGGAGACCCAGTACTTC. The V call is TRBV6-2 or TRBV6-3, the J call TRBJ2-5; TRBD2 is a possible D gene (5 bases). This CDR3 region has 12 residues. V was clipped by 6 bases and J by 5 bases, with 10 bases between them. CDR1 and CDR2 from the germline V gene are MNHEY and SVGEGT.

This clonotype was found a few times. The chain couples TRBV6-6 to TRBJ1-2; D unclear. The germline CDR1 and CDR2 sequences are MNHNY and SVGAGI (reference sequence). V gave up 0 bases and J gave up 4 bases, with 3 bases separating them. This CDR3 has 12 residues. CDR3 DNA: TGTGCCAGCAGTTACTCTGGCTATGGCTACACCTTC. Translated: CASSYSGYGYTF.

The V gene is TRBV4-1, the J gene TRBJ2-3; perhaps TRBD2 as D (6 bases). The CDR3 consists of 16 residues. Trimming took 0 bases from V and 2 from J, leaving 12 bases between them. CDR1 is MGHRA, CDR2 YSYEKL, per germline. The DNA for the CDR3 is TGCGCCAGCAGCCAAGAGCTGGGGGACTCCACAGATACGCAGTATTTT. The encoded protein is CASSQELGDSTDTQYF.

This sequence joins TRBV5-1 and TRBJ2-3; D is possibly TRBD2 (6 bases). The CDR3 spans 16 residues. V lost 4 bases and J lost 0, with 15 bases in between. Germline V gene sequence: CDR1 SGHRS, CDR2 YFSETQ. CDR3 loop: CASSLAGTSSTDTQYF. DNA for the CDR3: TGCGCCAGCAGCCTCGCCGGGACTTCGAGCACAGATACGCAGTATTTT.

The chain combines TRBV15 with TRBJ2-5, with unresolved D. The CDR3 sequence is 18 residues long. Trimming removed 0 bases from V and 11 bases from J, with 28 bases in between. Germline CDR1 is LNHNV and CDR2 is YYDKDF (reference sequence). The CDR3 loop is CATSRDRRLAAPFWQQYF. The CDR3 DNA reads TGTGCCACCAGCAGAGACCGACGGTTGGCAGCGCCCTTTTGGCAACAGTACTTC.

The rearrangement uses TRBV4-1 and TRBJ1-2, with D perhaps TRBD1 (6 bases). This CDR3 has 15 amino acids. The germline V gene encodes CDR1 MGHRA and CDR2 YSYEKL. V was clipped by 4 bases and J by 4 bases, with 16 bases between them. The CDR3 protein is CASSLEDGDTYGYTF. DNA of the CDR3: TGCGCCAGCAGCCTCGAAGACGGGGACACCTATGGCTACACCTTC.

The genes are TRBV12-3 or TRBV12-4 and TRBJ1-2; 10 nucleotides align to TRBD1. V lost 5 bases and J lost 10; bases outside the gene matches: 16. This CDR3 region has 16 residues. The CDR3 sequence: CASSEPGTGDPMDYTF. In DNA, the CDR3 is TGTGCCAGCAGTGAACCCGGGACAGGGGACCCTATGGACTACACCTTC.

This clonotype appeared a single time. CDR3 sequence (DNA): TGCAGTGCTAGGGATATGCAGGGGACGTCCTACGAGCAGTACTTC. Translated, it gives CSARDMQGTSYEQYF. The rearrangement links TRBV20-1 to TRBJ2-7, with D possibly being TRBD1 (6 bases). The CDR3 has 15 amino acids. Germline V CDR1 and CDR2: DFQATT, SNEGSKA (reference sequence). Trimming took off 3 bases at V and 1 base at J, with 16 bases between the two ends.

J is TRBJ2-2 and V is TRBV29-1; D is unresolved. The V gene's germline CDR1 is SQVTM and CDR2 ANQGSEA. This CDR3 spans 13 amino acids. Trimming took 3 bases from V and 1 from J, leaving 6 bases between them. This CDR3 is CSVDHRNTGELFF. In DNA, the CDR3 is TGCAGCGTTGATCACAGGAACACCGGGGAGCTGTTTTTT.

This rearrangement joins TRBV2 to TRBJ2-1; D is possibly TRBD1 (5 bases). V lost 5 bases to trimming and J lost 7 bases, with 12 bases between them. CDR3 length equals 13 residues. Germline CDR1 and CDR2: SNHLY and FYNNEI. CDR3: CASSFQGMNEQFF. CDR3 DNA: TGTGCCAGCAGTTTTCAGGGAATGAATGAGCAGTTCTTC. The full variable domain, in which reference TRBV2 and TRBJ2-1 provide the parts outside the CDR3, is EPEVTQTPSHQVTQMGQEVILRCVPISNHLYFYWYRQILGQKVEFLVSFYNNEISEKSEIFDDQFSVERPDGSNFTLKIRSTKLEDSAMYFCASSFQGMNEQFFGPGTRLTVL.

This clonotype was counted between two and nine times. J is TRBJ1-2 and V is TRBV12-3 or TRBV12-4; D unclear. The CDR3 contains 13 residues. Trimming cost V 5 bases and J 8 bases, with 15 bases left between them. The CDR3 DNA follows: TGTGCCAGCAGTCCCCTGTCCAGAGAAGGCTACACCTTC. As protein: CASSPLSREGYTF.

This clonotype came up once. This chain connects TRBV27 to TRBJ2-3; perhaps TRBD2 as D (6 bases). V lost 5 bases and J lost 1, with 13 bases in between. This CDR3 comprises 15 residues. Germline V gives CDR1 MNHEY, CDR2 SMNVEV (reference sequence). The CDR3 spells CASSLRDWGTDTQYF. The CDR3 nucleotides read TGTGCCAGCAGTCTCCGGGACTGGGGCACAGATACGCAGTATTTT.

This clonotype was counted between two and nine times. V gene TRBV19 combines with J gene TRBJ2-1; the match to TRBD2 covers 10 bases. In germline, CDR1 is LNHDA, CDR2 SQIVND (reference sequence). With V trimmed by 7 bases and J by 0 bases, 9 bases remained unmatched. This CDR3 has 17 amino acids. Here the CDR3 reads CASTSGGVTSSYNEQFF. Written as DNA, the CDR3 is TGTGCCAGTACCAGCGGGGGGGTAACCAGCTCCTACAATGAGCAGTTCTTC.

V is TRBV4-1 and J is TRBJ2-1; D is ambiguous. Germline CDR1 MGHRA, CDR2 YSYEKL. V was pared by 1 base and J by 5 bases, with 6 bases between. CDR3 length: 13 amino acids. The CDR3: CASSQARDNEQFF. In DNA, the CDR3 is TGCGCCAGCAGCCAAGCACGCGACAATGAGCAGTTCTTC.

This clonotype was detected only a few times. J is TRBJ1-1 and V is TRBV19; no definite D call. This CDR3 has 13 residues. The V gene lost 5 bases and the J gene lost 1 base, with 8 bases spanning the gap. CDR1 LNHDA and CDR2 SQIVND come from the germline V gene (reference sequence). The CDR3 spells CASSASTNTEAFF. As DNA, the CDR3 is TGTGCCAGTAGTGCCTCGACGAACACTGAAGCTTTCTTT. Based on the CDR3 plus reference TRBV19 and TRBJ1-1, the full variable domain is DGGITQSPKYLFRKEGQNVTLSCEQNLNHDAMYWYRQDPGQGLRLIYYSQIVNDFQKGDIAEGYSVSREKKESFPLTVTSAQKNPTAFYLCASSASTNTEAFFGQGTRLTVV.

This clonotype was observed a few times. This chain links TRBV27 with TRBJ1-1, with D unclear. The germline V and J ends were trimmed by 4 bases and 2 bases, with 8 bases remaining between them. Per the germline V gene, CDR1 is MNHEY and CDR2 is SMNVEV (reference sequence). This CDR3 has 13 amino acids. CDR3 sequence: CASSWGDNTEAFF. In nucleotides, the CDR3 is TGTGCCAGCAGTTGGGGTGACAACACTGAAGCTTTCTTT.